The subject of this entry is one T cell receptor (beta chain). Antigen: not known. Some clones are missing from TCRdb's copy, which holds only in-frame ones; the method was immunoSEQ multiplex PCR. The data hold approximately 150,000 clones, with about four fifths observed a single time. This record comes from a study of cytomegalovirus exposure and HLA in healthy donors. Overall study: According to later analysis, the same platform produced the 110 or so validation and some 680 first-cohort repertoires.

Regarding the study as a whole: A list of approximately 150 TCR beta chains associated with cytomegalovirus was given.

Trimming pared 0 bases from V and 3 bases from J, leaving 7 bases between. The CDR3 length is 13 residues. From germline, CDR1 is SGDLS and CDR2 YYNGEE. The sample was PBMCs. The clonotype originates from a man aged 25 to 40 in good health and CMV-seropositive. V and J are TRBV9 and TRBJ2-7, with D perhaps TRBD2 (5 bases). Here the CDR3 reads CASSVDGNYEQYF. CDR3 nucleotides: TGTGCCAGCAGCGTAGACGGGAACTACGAGCAGTACTTC.